This T cell receptor (beta chain) was obtained from a study of blood T cell repertoires in COVID-19. The overall study: Specimens from acute and convalescent COVID-19 originated in the United States, Italy and Spain. T cells, B-cell-depleted T cells, or PBMCs supplied cDNA or gDNA.

Authors' processing steps: Researchers report that nucleated cell counts were estimated from reference gene primer amplification. Assay: immunoSEQ multiplex PCR; the TCRdb copy retains only in-frame clones and omits some. V and J calls and clone size follow that table, whereas D and trimming were derived from the DNA. In the table there are about 76,000 clones, 80% of which are singletons. The germline V gene has CDR1 LNHNV and CDR2 YYDKDF (reference sequence). This CDR3 region has 13 residues. Trimming left V 1 base short and J 7 bases short, with 5 bases between. The TCR originated in a human donor in a cohort sampled during active COVID-19. Sequencing was performed on peripheral blood. This rearrangement joins TRBV15 to TRBJ1-6; no firm D call. The CDR3 spells CATSRVPNSPLHF. CDR3 nucleotides: TGTGCCACCAGCAGAGTCCCGAATTCACCCCTCCACTTT. The full variable domain, in which reference TRBV15 and TRBJ1-6 provide the parts outside the CDR3, is DAMVIQNPRYQVTQFGKPVTLSCSQTLNHNVMYWYQQKSSQAPKLLFHYYDKDFNNEADTPDNFQSRRPNTSFCFLDIRSPGLGDTAMYLCATSRVPNSPLHFGNGTRLTVT.